The next 7 T cell receptor beta chains were all read from a single sample in a study of blood T cell repertoires in COVID-19. The protocol was immunoSEQ multiplex PCR, while the TCRdb copy is restricted to in-frame clones and leaves out a portion. The table records 170,000 or so clones, approximately 88% of them present only once. What was sequenced was peripheral blood. These receptors came from a woman aged 55 to 70 with acute or convalescent COVID-19.

The chain is built from TRBV5-1 and TRBJ1-5; D ambiguous. CDR1 SGHRS and CDR2 YFSETQ come from the germline V gene. The CDR3 has 17 amino acids. V was pared by 0 bases and J by 2 bases, with 15 bases between. This chain's CDR3 is CASSLDPSTSGNQPQHF. The CDR3 region has the DNA TGCGCCAGCAGCTTGGACCCCTCGACTTCAGGCAATCAGCCCCAGCATTTT.

This chain uses TRBV7-2 with TRBJ2-5; no firm D call. There are 14 residues in the CDR3. V gave up 0 bases and J gave up 4 bases, with 9 bases separating them. The V gene's germline CDR1 is SGHTA and CDR2 FQGNSA. The CDR3 here is CASSLAGVGETQYF. CDR3 DNA: TGTGCCAGCAGCTTAGCAGGAGTTGGAGAGACCCAGTACTTC.

This clone was recorded at least ten times. The chain is built from TRBV6-5 and TRBJ2-7; D is unclear. V lost 5 bases and J 0 bases, leaving 8 bases between the germline ends. Germline CDR1 and CDR2: MNHEY and SVGAGI. The CDR3 consists of 13 residues. The CDR3 sequence is CASSTTSSYEQYF. The CDR3 coding sequence is TGTGCCAGCAGTACAACAAGCTCCTACGAGCAGTACTTC.

The chain is built from TRBV21-1 and TRBJ1-4; TRBD1 is the table's D call and was not checked against the DNA. TRBV21-1 is designated a pseudogene. This CDR3 comprises 13 residues. CDR3 DNA sequence: TGTGCCAGCAGCACCACTGACAGAGAAAAACTGTTTTTT. This codes for CASSTTDREKLFF.

V and J are TRBV7-9 and TRBJ1-4, with a weak D call TRBD1 (6 bases). The CDR3 length is 15 residues. Trimming pared 2 bases from V and 8 bases from J, leaving 15 bases between. Germline lookup yields CDR1 SEHNR and CDR2 FQNEAQ (reference sequence). In DNA form, the CDR3 reads TGTGCCAGCAGCTTACCCAGGGGCGTGCGCGAAAAACTGTTTTTT. As protein: CASSLPRGVREKLFF.

This chain joins TRBV27 and TRBJ1-1, with 7 bases identical to TRBD1. V was clipped by 2 bases and J by 3 bases; unmatched bases: 15. CDR3 size: 18 residues. Germline V gene sequence: CDR1 MNHEY, CDR2 SMNVEV (reference sequence). CDR3 nucleotide sequence: TGTGCCAGCAGTTTAGACGACCCTAGACAGGGCATCTACACTGAAGCTTTCTTT. The encoded protein is CASSLDDPRQGIYTEAFF.

V and J are TRBV9 and TRBJ2-3, with D tentatively TRBD2 (6 bases). Looked up from germline, CDR1 is SGDLS and CDR2 is YYNGEE. The CDR3 totals 13 residues. The V gene lost 7 bases and the J gene lost 2 bases, with 11 bases spanning the gap. The CDR3 protein is CASASGSTDTQYF. CDR3 DNA: TGTGCCAGCGCCAGCGGGTCCACAGATACGCAGTATTTT.